This T cell receptor beta chain appears in the sequencing data of a study of blood T cell repertoires in COVID-19. V lost 1 base and J lost 3; bases outside the gene matches: 5. Germline assignment: CDR1 MDHEN and CDR2 SYDVKM. This CDR3 contains 16 residues. Assignments of participants to cohorts depended upon their own reported clinical history. Source study methods: Amplification of reference gene primers was used by the study to estimate nucleated cell counts. Some clones are missing from TCRdb's copy, which holds only in-frame ones; the method was immunoSEQ multiplex PCR. Clonal size and the V and J genes are those of that table, whereas D and trimming came from the DNA. Here the sample spans under 250,000 clones, around nine tenths being singletons.

Sequenced input: PBMCs or T cells enriched from blood (not recorded which). The receptor's source is a woman aged 35 to 49 who had been exposed to COVID-19. The genes are TRBV28 and TRBJ2-1, with TRBD2 matching over 8 bases. The CDR3 loop reads CASSLLLAGNYNEQFF. In nucleotides, the CDR3 is TGTGCCAGCAGTTTATTGCTAGCGGGTAACTACAATGAGCAGTTCTTC.